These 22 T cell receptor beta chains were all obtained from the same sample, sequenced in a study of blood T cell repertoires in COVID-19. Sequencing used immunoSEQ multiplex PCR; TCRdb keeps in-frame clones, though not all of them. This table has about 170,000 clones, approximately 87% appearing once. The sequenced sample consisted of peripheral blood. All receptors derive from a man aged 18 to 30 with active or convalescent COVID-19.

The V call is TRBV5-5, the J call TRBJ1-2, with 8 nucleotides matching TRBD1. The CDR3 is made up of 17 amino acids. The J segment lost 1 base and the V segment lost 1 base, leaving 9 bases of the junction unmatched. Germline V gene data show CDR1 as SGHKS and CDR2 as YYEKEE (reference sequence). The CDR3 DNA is TGTGCCAGCAGCTTGCAAGGGGACAGGACAAATAACTATGGCTACACCTTC. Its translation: CASSLQGDRTNNYGYTF.

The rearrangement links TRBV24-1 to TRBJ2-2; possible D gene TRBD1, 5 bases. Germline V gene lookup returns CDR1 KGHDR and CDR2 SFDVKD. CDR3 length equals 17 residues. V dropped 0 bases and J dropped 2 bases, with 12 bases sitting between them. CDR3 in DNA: TGTGCCACCAGTGATTTGCAGGCAGGGCTCAACACCGGGGAGCTGTTTTTT. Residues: CATSDLQAGLNTGELFF.

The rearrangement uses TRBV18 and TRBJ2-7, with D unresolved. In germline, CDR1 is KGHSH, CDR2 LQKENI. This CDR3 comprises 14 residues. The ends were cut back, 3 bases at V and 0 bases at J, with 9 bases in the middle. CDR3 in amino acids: CASSPLRVSYEQYF. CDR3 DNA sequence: TGTGCCAGCTCACCCCTCCGGGTCTCCTACGAGCAGTACTTC.

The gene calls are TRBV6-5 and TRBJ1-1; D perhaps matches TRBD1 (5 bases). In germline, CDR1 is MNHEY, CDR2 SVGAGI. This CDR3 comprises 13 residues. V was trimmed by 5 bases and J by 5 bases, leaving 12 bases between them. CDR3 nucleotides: TGTGCCAGCAGTCCCAGTCAGGGAACTGAAGCTTTCTTT. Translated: CASSPSQGTEAFF.

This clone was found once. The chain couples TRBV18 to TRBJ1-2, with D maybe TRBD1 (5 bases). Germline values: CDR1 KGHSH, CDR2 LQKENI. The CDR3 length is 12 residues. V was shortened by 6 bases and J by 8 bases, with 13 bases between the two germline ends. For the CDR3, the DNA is TGTGCCAGCTCGGAGGGGATCTTGGGCTACACCTTC. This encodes CASSEGILGYTF.

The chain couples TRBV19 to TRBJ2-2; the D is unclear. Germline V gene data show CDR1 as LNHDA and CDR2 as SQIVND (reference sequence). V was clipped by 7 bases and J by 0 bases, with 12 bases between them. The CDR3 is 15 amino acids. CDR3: CASIPGSTNTGELFF. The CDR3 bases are TGTGCCAGTATACCAGGATCCACGAACACCGGGGAGCTGTTTTTT.

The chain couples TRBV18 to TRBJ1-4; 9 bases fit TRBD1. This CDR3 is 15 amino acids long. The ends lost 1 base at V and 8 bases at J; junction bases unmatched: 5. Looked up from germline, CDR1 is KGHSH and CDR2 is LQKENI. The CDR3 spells CASSPQGQGGEKLFF. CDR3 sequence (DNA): TGTGCCAGCTCACCACAGGGACAGGGAGGCGAAAAACTGTTTTTT.

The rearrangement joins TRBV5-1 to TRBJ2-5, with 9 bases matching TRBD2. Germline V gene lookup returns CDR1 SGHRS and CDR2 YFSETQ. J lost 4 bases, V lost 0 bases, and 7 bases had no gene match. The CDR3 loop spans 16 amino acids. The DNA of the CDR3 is TGCGCCAGCAGCTTGGCCGGCGGGGGGGCCTTAGAGACCCAGTACTTC. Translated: CASSLAGGGALETQYF.

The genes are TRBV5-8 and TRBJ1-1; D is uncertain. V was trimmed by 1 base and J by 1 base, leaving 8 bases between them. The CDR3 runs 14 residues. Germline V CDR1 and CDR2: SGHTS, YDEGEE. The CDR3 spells CASSLSGQNTEAFF. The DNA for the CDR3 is TGTGCCAGCAGCTTGTCAGGCCAGAACACTGAAGCTTTCTTT.

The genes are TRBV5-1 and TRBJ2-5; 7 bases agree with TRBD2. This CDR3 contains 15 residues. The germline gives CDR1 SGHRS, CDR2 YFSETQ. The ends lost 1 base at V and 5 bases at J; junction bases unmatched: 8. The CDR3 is CASSLRWERDETQYF. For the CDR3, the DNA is TGCGCCAGCAGCTTGCGGTGGGAGCGGGACGAGACCCAGTACTTC.

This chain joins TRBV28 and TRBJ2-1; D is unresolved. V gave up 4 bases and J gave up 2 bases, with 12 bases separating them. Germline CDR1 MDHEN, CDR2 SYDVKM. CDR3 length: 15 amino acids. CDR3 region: CASSSSEVPYNEQFF. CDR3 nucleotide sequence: TGTGCCAGCAGTTCCTCAGAAGTTCCCTACAATGAGCAGTTCTTC.

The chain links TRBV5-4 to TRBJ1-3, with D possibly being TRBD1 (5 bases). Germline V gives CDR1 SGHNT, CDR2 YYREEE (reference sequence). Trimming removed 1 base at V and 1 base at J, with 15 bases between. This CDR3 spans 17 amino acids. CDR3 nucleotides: TGTGCCAGCAGCTTGTTGGGGGGGGACCTTTCTGGAAACACCATATATTTT. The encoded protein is CASSLLGGDLSGNTIYF.

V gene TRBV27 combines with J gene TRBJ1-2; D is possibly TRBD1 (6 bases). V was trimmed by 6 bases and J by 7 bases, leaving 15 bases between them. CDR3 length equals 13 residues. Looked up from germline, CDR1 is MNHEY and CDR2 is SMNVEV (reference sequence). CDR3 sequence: CASRFQGSSGYTF. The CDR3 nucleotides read TGTGCCAGCAGGTTCCAGGGGTCCAGTGGCTACACCTTC.

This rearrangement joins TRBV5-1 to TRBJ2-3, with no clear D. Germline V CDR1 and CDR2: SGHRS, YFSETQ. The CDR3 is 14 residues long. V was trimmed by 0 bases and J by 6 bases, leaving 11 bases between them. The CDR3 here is CASSLAASSDTQYF. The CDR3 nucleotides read TGCGCCAGCAGCTTGGCAGCTAGTTCGGATACGCAGTATTTT.

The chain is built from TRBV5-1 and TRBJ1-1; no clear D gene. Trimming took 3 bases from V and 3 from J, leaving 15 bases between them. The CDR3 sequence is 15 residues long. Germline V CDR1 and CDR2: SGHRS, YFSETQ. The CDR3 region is CASSSGWNEDTEAFF. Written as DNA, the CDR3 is TGCGCCAGCAGCTCGGGGTGGAATGAGGACACTGAAGCTTTCTTT.

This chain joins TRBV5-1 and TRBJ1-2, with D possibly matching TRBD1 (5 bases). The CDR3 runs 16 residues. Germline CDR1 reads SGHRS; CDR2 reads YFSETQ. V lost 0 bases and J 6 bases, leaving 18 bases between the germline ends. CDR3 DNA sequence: TGCGCCAGCAGCTTGGTTTCCGGGGGAGGAGGGGATGGCTACACCTTC. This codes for CASSLVSGGGGDGYTF.

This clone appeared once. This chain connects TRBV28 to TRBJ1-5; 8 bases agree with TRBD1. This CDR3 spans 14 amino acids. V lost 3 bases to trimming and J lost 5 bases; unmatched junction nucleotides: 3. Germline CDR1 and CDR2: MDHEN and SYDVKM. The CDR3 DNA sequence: TGTGCCAGCAGTTTCCCAGGGGGCGATCAGCCCCAGCATTTT. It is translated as CASSFPGGDQPQHF.

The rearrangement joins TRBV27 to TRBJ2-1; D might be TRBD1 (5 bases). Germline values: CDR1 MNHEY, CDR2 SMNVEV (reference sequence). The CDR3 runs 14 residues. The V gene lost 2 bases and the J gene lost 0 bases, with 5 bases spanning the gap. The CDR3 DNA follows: TGTGCCAGCAGTTTAGACAGCTCCTACAATGAGCAGTTCTTC. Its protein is CASSLDSSYNEQFF.

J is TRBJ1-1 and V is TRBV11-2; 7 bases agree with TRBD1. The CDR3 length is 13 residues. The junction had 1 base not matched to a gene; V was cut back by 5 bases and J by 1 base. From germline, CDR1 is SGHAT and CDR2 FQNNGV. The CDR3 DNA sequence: TGTGCCAGCAGCGGGGACAGGAACACTGAAGCTTTCTTT. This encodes CASSGDRNTEAFF.

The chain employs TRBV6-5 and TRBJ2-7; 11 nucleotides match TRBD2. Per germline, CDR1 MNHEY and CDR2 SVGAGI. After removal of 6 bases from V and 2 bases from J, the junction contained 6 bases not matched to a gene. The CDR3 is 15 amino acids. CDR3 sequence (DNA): TGTGCCAGCAGAGAGGGACTAGCGGCTCCCTACGAGCAGTACTTC. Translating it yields CASREGLAAPYEQYF.

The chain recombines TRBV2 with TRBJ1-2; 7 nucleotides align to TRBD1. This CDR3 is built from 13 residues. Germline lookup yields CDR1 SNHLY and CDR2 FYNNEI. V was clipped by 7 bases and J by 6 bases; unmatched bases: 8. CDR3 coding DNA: TGTGCCAGCACCACACAGGGGCCCCATGGCTACACCTTC. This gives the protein CASTTQGPHGYTF.

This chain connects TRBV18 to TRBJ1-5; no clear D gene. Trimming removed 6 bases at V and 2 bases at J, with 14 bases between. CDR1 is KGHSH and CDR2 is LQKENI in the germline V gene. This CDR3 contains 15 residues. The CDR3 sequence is CASSPGVDGNQPQHF. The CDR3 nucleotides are TGTGCCAGCTCGCCGGGAGTGGATGGCAATCAGCCCCAGCATTTT.